The present entry profiles one TCR beta chain with its context. The data are from a study of blood T cells in healthy people across ages. Study information: Per every two T cells, about one barcoded beta molecule was captured by template switching.

A J-beta primer mix and a sample-barcoded 5' primer were used in a second PCR of roughly 7 to 12 cycles. TCRdb processed the 5' RACE reads anew with MiXCR; each CDR3 protein has one entry. The top ten hold roughly 2% of the sample, which has over 1.5 million distinct CDR3 sequences, roughly 52% seen once. Total RNA amounts of at least 5 micrograms were extracted per sample. CDR1 SGHVS and CDR2 FQNEAQ come from the germline V gene. The CDR3 extends over 17 amino acids. V lost 4 bases, J lost 7 bases, and 13 bases stayed unmatched. This sequence originates from a woman aged 40 to 50 in good health. Material: blood. The chain links TRBV7-8 to TRBJ2-4; 10 positions match TRBD1. In nucleotides, the CDR3 is TGTGCCAGCAGCTCAGGATTTGGGACAGGGGTTGGGAACATTCAGTACTTC. Amino acids: CASSSGFGTGVGNIQYF.